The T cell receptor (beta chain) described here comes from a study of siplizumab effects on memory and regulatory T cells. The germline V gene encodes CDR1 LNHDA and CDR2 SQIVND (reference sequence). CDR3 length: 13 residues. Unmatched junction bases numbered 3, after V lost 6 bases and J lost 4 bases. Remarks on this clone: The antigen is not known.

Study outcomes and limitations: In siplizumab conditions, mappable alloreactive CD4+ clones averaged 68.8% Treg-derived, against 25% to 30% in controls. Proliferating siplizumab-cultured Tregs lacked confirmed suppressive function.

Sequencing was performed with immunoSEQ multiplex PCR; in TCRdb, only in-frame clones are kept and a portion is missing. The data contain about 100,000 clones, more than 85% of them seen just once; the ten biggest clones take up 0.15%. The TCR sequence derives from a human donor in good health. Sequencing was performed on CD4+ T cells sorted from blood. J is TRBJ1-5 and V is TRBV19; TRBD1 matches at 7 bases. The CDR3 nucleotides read TGTGCCAGTAGACGGACAGGAAATCAGCCCCAGCATTTT. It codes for CASRRTGNQPQHF.